The 31 T cell receptor beta chains presented below share a single source sample, sequenced in a study of beta chain features in type 1 diabetes (dated by TCRdb to 2016 to 2018). The library was obtained by the immunoSEQ multiplex PCR assay. The entire isolated RNA was reverse transcribed using the High Capacity cDNA Reverse Transcription Kit, and thus expressed TCRB transcripts were sequenced. Imported from immuneACCESS, the table was reduced by TCRdb to in-frame sequences with V and J called. These copies leave out some clones; in studies compared against another copy, an unresolved V gene accounts for under half, and the cause of the remainder is not known. The sample table records about 240,000 clones; 25% to 30% of these occur just once. The top ten hold 3% to 4% of the sample. Input material: central memory CD4+ T cells from blood. The receptor source for this set is a man aged 30-40 years in good health.

V gene TRBV28 combines with J gene TRBJ2-7; 7 nucleotides match TRBD1. Trimming at V came to 2 bases and at J to 2 bases, leaving 6 bases not matched to a gene. CDR3 size: 15 residues. Germline CDR1 and CDR2: MDHEN and SYDVKM. The chain's CDR3 is CASSLLTGSPYEQYF. The CDR3 DNA reads TGTGCCAGCAGTTTACTGACAGGGAGCCCCTACGAGCAGTACTTC.

The chain is built from TRBV7-8 and TRBJ2-5; D is perhaps TRBD1 or TRBD2 (5 bases each). The germline V gene has CDR1 SGHVS and CDR2 FQNEAQ. Trimming took off 4 bases at V and 2 bases at J, with 17 bases between the two ends. This CDR3 contains 16 residues. CDR3 loop: CASSSLWEPGQETQYF. Here the CDR3 DNA reads TGTGCCAGCAGCTCCCTTTGGGAGCCAGGGCAAGAGACCCAGTACTTC.

This clone has only a few counts. The chain has TRBV7-2 and TRBJ2-3; the match to TRBD2 covers 11 bases. The CDR3 is 18 residues long. V trimming: 3 bases; J trimming: 0 bases; junction bases outside the gene matches: 8. Germline loops: CDR1 SGHTA, CDR2 FQGNSA. The CDR3 loop reads CASSLTGTSGSSTDTQYF. As DNA, the CDR3 is TGTGCCAGCAGCTTGACGGGGACTAGCGGCTCTAGCACAGATACGCAGTATTTT.

This clone has only a few counts. The chain is built from TRBV7-9 and TRBJ2-3; D could derive from TRBD1 or TRBD2 (6 bases each). Germline assignment: CDR1 SEHNR and CDR2 FQNEAQ (reference sequence). The ends were cut back, 5 bases at V and 10 bases at J, with 16 bases in the middle. There are 13 residues in the CDR3. The DNA for the CDR3 is TGTGCCAGCAGCCCGATGAAGGGGGGTGCGCAGTATTTT. Protein sequence: CASSPMKGGAQYF.

The V gene is TRBV7-9, the J gene TRBJ1-2, with 8 bases identical to TRBD1. Losses at the gene ends were 7 bases for V and 0 bases for J; bases not matched to a gene: 4. CDR3 length: 14 amino acids. The germline CDR1 and CDR2 sequences are SEHNR and FQNEAQ (reference sequence). This CDR3 reads CASTRGQANYGYTF. CDR3 in DNA: TGTGCCAGCACTCGGGGACAGGCTAACTATGGCTACACCTTC.

This clone was observed a few times. The chain links TRBV6-5 to TRBJ2-5; D is ambiguous. Germline V lookup: CDR1 MNHEY, CDR2 SVGAGI. This CDR3 spans 13 amino acids. The germline V and J ends were trimmed by 2 bases and 0 bases, with 4 bases remaining between them. CDR3 sequence: CASSYQYQETQYF. Here the CDR3 DNA reads TGTGCCAGCAGTTACCAGTACCAAGAGACCCAGTACTTC.

CDR3 DNA: TGTGCCAGCAGGCTGGGGACAGGATCAAACACTGAAGCTTTCTTT. Translation: CASRLGTGSNTEAFF. The rearrangement links TRBV2 to TRBJ1-1; the match to TRBD1 covers 8 bases. CDR1 and CDR2 from the germline V gene are SNHLY and FYNNEI. After removal of 6 bases from V and 2 bases from J, the junction contained 8 bases not matched to a gene. The CDR3 is 15 residues long.

The CDR3 DNA follows: TGCGCCAGCAGCTTGCACAGGGGGCAAGGCTACACCTTC. Translated, it gives CASSLHRGQGYTF. The genes are TRBV5-1 and TRBJ1-2; 9 nucleotides match TRBD1. After removal of 1 base from V and 8 bases from J, the junction contained 3 bases not matched to a gene. The CDR3 length is 13 residues. From germline, CDR1 is SGHRS and CDR2 YFSETQ. Based on the CDR3 plus reference TRBV5-1 and TRBJ1-2, the full variable domain is KAGVTQTPRYLIKTRGQQVTLSCSPISGHRSVSWYQQTPGQGLQFLFEYFSETQRNKGNFPGRFSGRQFSNSRSEMNVSTLELGDSALYLCASSLHRGQGYTFGSGTRLTVV.

This chain links TRBV14 with TRBJ2-3, with 7 positions matching TRBD1. The ends lost 0 bases at V and 10 bases at J; junction bases unmatched: 13. The germline V gene has CDR1 SGHDN and CDR2 FVKESK. This CDR3 contains 16 residues. The CDR3 bases are TGTGCCAGCAGCCAAGATCAGTACAGGGGTGCCCGGGCGCAGTATTTT. Its translation: CASSQDQYRGARAQYF.

Only a few counts were recorded for this clone. The J gene is TRBJ2-7, the V gene TRBV30; TRBD2 matches 7 bases. CDR3 length: 11 residues. After removal of 7 bases from V and 3 bases from J, the junction contained 3 bases not matched to a gene. The germline gives CDR1 GTSNPN, CDR2 SVGIG (reference sequence). CDR3 coding DNA: TGTGCCTCAAGCGGGGTCTACGAGCAGTACTTC. Its protein product is CASSGVYEQYF.

CDR3 region: CASRSGRARETQYF. CDR3 nucleotide sequence: TGTGCCAGTCGGAGCGGGAGGGCTCGGGAGACCCAGTACTTC. The chain recombines TRBV6-6 with TRBJ2-5; TRBD2 matches 10 bases. V shed 9 bases, J shed 5 bases, and the junction held 9 bases outside the gene matches. CDR1 is MNHNY and CDR2 is SVGAGI in the germline V gene (reference sequence). The length of the CDR3 is 14 residues.

This chain uses TRBV4-1 with TRBJ1-6, with D uncertain. Deletions cut 1 base from V and 8 bases from J, with 15 bases between. The germline V gene has CDR1 MGHRA and CDR2 YSYEKL. There are 16 residues in the CDR3. The CDR3 loop reads CASSQGAADYYSPLHF. CDR3 sequence (DNA): TGCGCCAGCAGCCAAGGGGCCGCTGATTACTATTCACCCCTCCACTTT.

The genes are TRBV19 and TRBJ2-3; 11 bases fit TRBD2. V gave up 1 base and J gave up 6 bases; unmatched junction bases: 3. This CDR3 spans 15 amino acids. The germline V gene has CDR1 LNHDA and CDR2 SQIVND (reference sequence). CDR3 in DNA: TGTGCCAGTAGTATAGGACTAGCGGGAACCGATACGCAGTATTTT. As protein: CASSIGLAGTDTQYF.

The rearrangement links TRBV6-5 to TRBJ2-7, with D unresolved. The germline CDR1 and CDR2 sequences are MNHEY and SVGAGI. The CDR3 length is 13 residues. V was pared by 2 bases and J by 3 bases, with 8 bases between. The CDR3 sequence: CASSYRHGYEQYF. The CDR3 nucleotides are TGTGCCAGCAGTTACCGGCACGGCTACGAGCAGTACTTC.

This chain uses TRBV29-1 with TRBJ1-2; D possibly corresponds to TRBD1 (5 bases). The germline gives CDR1 SQVTM, CDR2 ANQGSEA. The CDR3 consists of 12 residues. V lost 7 bases and J lost 4, with 13 bases in between. CDR3 sequence: CSAVDRSYGYTF. CDR3 nucleotides: TGCAGCGCCGTAGACAGAAGCTATGGCTACACCTTC.

Written as DNA, the CDR3 is TGTGCTAGTGGTTTGGCGGGGGGGCTGCCACCCGAGCAGTACTTC. Its translation: CASGLAGGLPPEQYF. The rearrangement uses TRBV12-5 and TRBJ2-7; 8 positions agree with TRBD2. The CDR3 consists of 15 residues. Germline CDR1 and CDR2: LGHNT and FRNRAP. V lost 1 base and J lost 6; bases outside the gene matches: 8.

This clone was observed a few times. The chain carries TRBV5-1 and TRBJ1-5; D gene unclear. V dropped 0 bases and J dropped 6 bases, with 10 bases sitting between them. The CDR3 length is 14 residues. CDR1 is SGHRS, CDR2 YFSETQ, per germline. CDR3 coding DNA: TGCGCCAGCAGCTTGGAAGGGCCGGGTCAGCCCCAGCATTTT. Translating it yields CASSLEGPGQPQHF. The whole variable domain, remainder taken from reference TRBV5-1 and TRBJ1-5, is KAGVTQTPRYLIKTRGQQVTLSCSPISGHRSVSWYQQTPGQGLQFLFEYFSETQRNKGNFPGRFSGRQFSNSRSEMNVSTLELGDSALYLCASSLEGPGQPQHFGDGTRLSIL.

This clone has more than one count but fewer than ten. A read error is the likely source, as a far larger clone sits one nucleotide away. The genes are TRBV30 and TRBJ2-5, with 7 bases identical to TRBD2. This CDR3 spans 13 amino acids. Germline CDR1 GTSNPN, CDR2 SVGIG (reference sequence). The CDR3 DNA reads TGTGCCGGGAGCGGGATTACTCGGGAGACCCAGTACTTC. As protein: CAGSGITRETQYF.

The chain links TRBV27 to TRBJ1-1; tentative D call: TRBD1 (6 bases). The CDR3 is 16 amino acids. The germline CDR1 and CDR2 sequences are MNHEY and SMNVEV (reference sequence). V lost 2 bases and J lost 5, with 18 bases in between. The CDR3 sequence: CASSLKVGGLRTEAFF. The CDR3 nucleotides are TGTGCCAGCAGTTTAAAGGTTGGGGGGCTTCGGACTGAAGCTTTCTTT.

The rearrangement links TRBV14 to TRBJ2-7, with D hard to call. The CDR3 contains 16 residues. V was pared by 3 bases and J by 2 bases, with 17 bases between. CDR1 is SGHDN and CDR2 is FVKESK in the germline V gene. The CDR3 spells CASSHGPGRPTYEQYF. CDR3 bases: TGTGCCAGCAGCCATGGCCCCGGGCGACCGACCTACGAGCAGTACTTC.

This clone was observed a few times. This sequence joins TRBV29-1 and TRBJ1-1; a weak D match, TRBD1 (5 bases). The CDR3 contains 14 residues. Trimming shortened V by 6 bases and J by 5 bases, and 19 bases separated the two germline ends. CDR1 and CDR2 from the germline V gene are SQVTM and ANQGSEA. DNA for the CDR3: TGCAGCGTCCGGGACGGAGGAAAGGATACTGAAGCTTTCTTT. Protein sequence: CSVRDGGKDTEAFF.

CDR3: CASSVRQGETQYF. In DNA, the CDR3 is TGTGCCAGCAGCGTAAGACAGGGGGAGACCCAGTACTTC. The chain combines TRBV7-2 with TRBJ2-5, with 8 bases matching TRBD1. This CDR3 comprises 13 residues. Looked up from germline, CDR1 is SGHTA and CDR2 is FQGNSA. The junction had 4 bases not matched to a gene; V was cut back by 5 bases and J by 5 bases.

This clone was seen a few times. The chain carries TRBV7-2 and TRBJ1-4, with a weak D call TRBD1 (5 bases). The V end was cut by 5 bases, the J end by 14 bases, with 15 bases between. The CDR3 runs to 12 residues. Looked up from germline, CDR1 is SGHTA and CDR2 is FQGNSA. CDR3 protein: CASSPDTGWLFF. The CDR3 nucleotides are TGTGCCAGCAGCCCAGACACAGGTTGGCTGTTTTTT.

V and J are TRBV10-3 and TRBJ2-4; possibly TRBD2 for D (6 bases). Germline V gives CDR1 ENHRY, CDR2 SYGVKD. The CDR3 runs to 16 residues. Trimming removed 0 bases at V and 0 bases at J, with 9 bases between. CDR3 nucleotides: TGTGCCATCAGTGAGTCGGGGGGTCTAGCCAAAAACATTCAGTACTTC. This encodes CAISESGGLAKNIQYF.

In its sample, this clone was seen a few times. The genes are TRBV5-1 and TRBJ1-2; 7 positions agree with TRBD1. From germline, CDR1 is SGHRS and CDR2 YFSETQ. V lost 4 bases and J lost 5; bases outside the gene matches: 5. The CDR3 runs to 13 residues. Written as DNA, the CDR3 is TGCGCCAGCAGCCCTCGGACAGGTTATGGCTACACCTTC. It codes for CASSPRTGYGYTF.

In this sample, this clone turned up many times. V is TRBV28 and J is TRBJ2-1; D uncertain. Germline V gene data show CDR1 as MDHEN and CDR2 as SYDVKM. Trimming left V 10 bases short and J 7 bases short, with 14 bases between. The CDR3 is 12 residues long. CDR3 region: CATTRRWNEQFF. CDR3 bases: TGTGCCACCACCCGACGGTGGAATGAGCAGTTCTTC. The full variable domain, its missing parts supplied by reference TRBV28 and TRBJ2-1, is DVKVTQSSRYLVKRTGEKVFLECVQDMDHENMFWYRQDPGLGLRLIYFSYDVKMKEKGDIPEGYSVSREKKERFSLILESASTNQTSMYLCATTRRWNEQFFGPGTRLTVL.

This clone was picked up a small number of times. The chain couples TRBV27 to TRBJ2-3; D call uncertain. Trimming cost V 2 bases and J 10 bases, with 7 bases left between them. Germline CDR1 is MNHEY and CDR2 is SMNVEV (reference sequence). The CDR3 consists of 11 residues. CDR3 nucleotides: TGTGCCAGCAGTTTAGGCCTGGCGCAGTATTTT. Translated, it gives CASSLGLAQYF.

This sequence joins TRBV6-1 and TRBJ1-4, with 7 bases that match TRBD1. V lost 4 bases to trimming and J lost 6 bases; unmatched junction nucleotides: 2. Germline V lookup: CDR1 MNHNS, CDR2 SASEGT. The CDR3 sequence is 13 residues long. CDR3 bases: TGTGCCAGCAGTGGCAGGGGGTATGAAAAACTGTTTTTT. This sequence encodes CASSGRGYEKLFF.

This clone appeared a few times. The chain combines TRBV5-4 with TRBJ2-3, with TRBD2 matching over 8 bases. Germline CDR1 is SGHNT and CDR2 is YYREEE (reference sequence). This CDR3 comprises 16 residues. Trimming took 3 bases from V and 5 from J; bases not matched to a gene: 11. The CDR3 bases are TGTGCCAGCAGCTCGGACCTACTAGCGGCTGGAGATACGCAGTATTTT. Translating it yields CASSSDLLAAGDTQYF. Drawing the rest from reference TRBV5-4 and TRBJ2-3, the complete variable domain is ETGVTQSPTHLIKTRGQQVTLRCSSQSGHNTVSWYQQALGQGPQFIFQYYREEENGRGNFPPRFSGLQFPNYSSELNVNALELDDSALYLCASSSDLLAAGDTQYFGPGTRLTVL.

This chain joins TRBV30 and TRBJ1-1, with D maybe TRBD1 (5 bases). The V and J ends lost 0 bases and 0 bases respectively, with 8 bases between them. The CDR3 loop spans 14 amino acids. The germline gives CDR1 GTSNPN, CDR2 SVGIG (reference sequence). CDR3 sequence (DNA): TGTGCCTGGAGTGTAGGGGTAGTGAACACTGAAGCTTTCTTT. Protein: CAWSVGVVNTEAFF. The full variable domain, its missing parts supplied by reference TRBV30 and TRBJ1-1, is SQTIHQWPATLVQPVGSPLSLECTVEGTSNPNLYWYRQAAGRGLQLLFYSVGIGQISSEVPQNLSASRPQDRQFILSSKKLLLSDSGFYLCAWSVGVVNTEAFFGQGTRLTVV.

The rearrangement links TRBV5-1 to TRBJ1-2, with D perhaps TRBD1 (5 bases). Trimming shortened V by 5 bases and J by 4 bases, and 15 bases separated the two germline ends. This CDR3 has 14 amino acids. Germline CDR1 and CDR2: SGHRS and YFSETQ. The CDR3 sequence: CASSGDGAGYGYTF. Written as DNA, the CDR3 is TGCGCCAGCAGTGGGGACGGGGCTGGCTATGGCTACACCTTC.